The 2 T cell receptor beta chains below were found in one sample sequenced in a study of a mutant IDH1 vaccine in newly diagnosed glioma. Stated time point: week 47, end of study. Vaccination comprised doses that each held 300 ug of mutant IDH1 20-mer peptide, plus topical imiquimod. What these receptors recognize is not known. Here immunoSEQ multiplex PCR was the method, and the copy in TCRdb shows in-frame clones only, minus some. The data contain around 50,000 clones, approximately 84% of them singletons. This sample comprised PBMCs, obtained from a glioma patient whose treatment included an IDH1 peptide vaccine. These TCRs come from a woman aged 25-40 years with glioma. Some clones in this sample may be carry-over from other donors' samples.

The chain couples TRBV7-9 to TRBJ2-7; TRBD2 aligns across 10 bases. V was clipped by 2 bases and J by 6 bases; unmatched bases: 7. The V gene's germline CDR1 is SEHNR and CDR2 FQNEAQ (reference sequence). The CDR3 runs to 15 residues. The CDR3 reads CASSLLAGALGEQYF. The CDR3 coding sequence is TGTGCCAGCAGCTTACTAGCGGGAGCCCTCGGCGAGCAGTACTTC.

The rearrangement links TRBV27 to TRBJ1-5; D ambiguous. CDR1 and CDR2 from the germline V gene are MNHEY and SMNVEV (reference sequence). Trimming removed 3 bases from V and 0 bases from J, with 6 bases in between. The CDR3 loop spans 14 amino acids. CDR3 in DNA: TGTGCCAGCAGTTTCCAAAGTAGCAATCAGCCCCAGCATTTT. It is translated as CASSFQSSNQPQHF.